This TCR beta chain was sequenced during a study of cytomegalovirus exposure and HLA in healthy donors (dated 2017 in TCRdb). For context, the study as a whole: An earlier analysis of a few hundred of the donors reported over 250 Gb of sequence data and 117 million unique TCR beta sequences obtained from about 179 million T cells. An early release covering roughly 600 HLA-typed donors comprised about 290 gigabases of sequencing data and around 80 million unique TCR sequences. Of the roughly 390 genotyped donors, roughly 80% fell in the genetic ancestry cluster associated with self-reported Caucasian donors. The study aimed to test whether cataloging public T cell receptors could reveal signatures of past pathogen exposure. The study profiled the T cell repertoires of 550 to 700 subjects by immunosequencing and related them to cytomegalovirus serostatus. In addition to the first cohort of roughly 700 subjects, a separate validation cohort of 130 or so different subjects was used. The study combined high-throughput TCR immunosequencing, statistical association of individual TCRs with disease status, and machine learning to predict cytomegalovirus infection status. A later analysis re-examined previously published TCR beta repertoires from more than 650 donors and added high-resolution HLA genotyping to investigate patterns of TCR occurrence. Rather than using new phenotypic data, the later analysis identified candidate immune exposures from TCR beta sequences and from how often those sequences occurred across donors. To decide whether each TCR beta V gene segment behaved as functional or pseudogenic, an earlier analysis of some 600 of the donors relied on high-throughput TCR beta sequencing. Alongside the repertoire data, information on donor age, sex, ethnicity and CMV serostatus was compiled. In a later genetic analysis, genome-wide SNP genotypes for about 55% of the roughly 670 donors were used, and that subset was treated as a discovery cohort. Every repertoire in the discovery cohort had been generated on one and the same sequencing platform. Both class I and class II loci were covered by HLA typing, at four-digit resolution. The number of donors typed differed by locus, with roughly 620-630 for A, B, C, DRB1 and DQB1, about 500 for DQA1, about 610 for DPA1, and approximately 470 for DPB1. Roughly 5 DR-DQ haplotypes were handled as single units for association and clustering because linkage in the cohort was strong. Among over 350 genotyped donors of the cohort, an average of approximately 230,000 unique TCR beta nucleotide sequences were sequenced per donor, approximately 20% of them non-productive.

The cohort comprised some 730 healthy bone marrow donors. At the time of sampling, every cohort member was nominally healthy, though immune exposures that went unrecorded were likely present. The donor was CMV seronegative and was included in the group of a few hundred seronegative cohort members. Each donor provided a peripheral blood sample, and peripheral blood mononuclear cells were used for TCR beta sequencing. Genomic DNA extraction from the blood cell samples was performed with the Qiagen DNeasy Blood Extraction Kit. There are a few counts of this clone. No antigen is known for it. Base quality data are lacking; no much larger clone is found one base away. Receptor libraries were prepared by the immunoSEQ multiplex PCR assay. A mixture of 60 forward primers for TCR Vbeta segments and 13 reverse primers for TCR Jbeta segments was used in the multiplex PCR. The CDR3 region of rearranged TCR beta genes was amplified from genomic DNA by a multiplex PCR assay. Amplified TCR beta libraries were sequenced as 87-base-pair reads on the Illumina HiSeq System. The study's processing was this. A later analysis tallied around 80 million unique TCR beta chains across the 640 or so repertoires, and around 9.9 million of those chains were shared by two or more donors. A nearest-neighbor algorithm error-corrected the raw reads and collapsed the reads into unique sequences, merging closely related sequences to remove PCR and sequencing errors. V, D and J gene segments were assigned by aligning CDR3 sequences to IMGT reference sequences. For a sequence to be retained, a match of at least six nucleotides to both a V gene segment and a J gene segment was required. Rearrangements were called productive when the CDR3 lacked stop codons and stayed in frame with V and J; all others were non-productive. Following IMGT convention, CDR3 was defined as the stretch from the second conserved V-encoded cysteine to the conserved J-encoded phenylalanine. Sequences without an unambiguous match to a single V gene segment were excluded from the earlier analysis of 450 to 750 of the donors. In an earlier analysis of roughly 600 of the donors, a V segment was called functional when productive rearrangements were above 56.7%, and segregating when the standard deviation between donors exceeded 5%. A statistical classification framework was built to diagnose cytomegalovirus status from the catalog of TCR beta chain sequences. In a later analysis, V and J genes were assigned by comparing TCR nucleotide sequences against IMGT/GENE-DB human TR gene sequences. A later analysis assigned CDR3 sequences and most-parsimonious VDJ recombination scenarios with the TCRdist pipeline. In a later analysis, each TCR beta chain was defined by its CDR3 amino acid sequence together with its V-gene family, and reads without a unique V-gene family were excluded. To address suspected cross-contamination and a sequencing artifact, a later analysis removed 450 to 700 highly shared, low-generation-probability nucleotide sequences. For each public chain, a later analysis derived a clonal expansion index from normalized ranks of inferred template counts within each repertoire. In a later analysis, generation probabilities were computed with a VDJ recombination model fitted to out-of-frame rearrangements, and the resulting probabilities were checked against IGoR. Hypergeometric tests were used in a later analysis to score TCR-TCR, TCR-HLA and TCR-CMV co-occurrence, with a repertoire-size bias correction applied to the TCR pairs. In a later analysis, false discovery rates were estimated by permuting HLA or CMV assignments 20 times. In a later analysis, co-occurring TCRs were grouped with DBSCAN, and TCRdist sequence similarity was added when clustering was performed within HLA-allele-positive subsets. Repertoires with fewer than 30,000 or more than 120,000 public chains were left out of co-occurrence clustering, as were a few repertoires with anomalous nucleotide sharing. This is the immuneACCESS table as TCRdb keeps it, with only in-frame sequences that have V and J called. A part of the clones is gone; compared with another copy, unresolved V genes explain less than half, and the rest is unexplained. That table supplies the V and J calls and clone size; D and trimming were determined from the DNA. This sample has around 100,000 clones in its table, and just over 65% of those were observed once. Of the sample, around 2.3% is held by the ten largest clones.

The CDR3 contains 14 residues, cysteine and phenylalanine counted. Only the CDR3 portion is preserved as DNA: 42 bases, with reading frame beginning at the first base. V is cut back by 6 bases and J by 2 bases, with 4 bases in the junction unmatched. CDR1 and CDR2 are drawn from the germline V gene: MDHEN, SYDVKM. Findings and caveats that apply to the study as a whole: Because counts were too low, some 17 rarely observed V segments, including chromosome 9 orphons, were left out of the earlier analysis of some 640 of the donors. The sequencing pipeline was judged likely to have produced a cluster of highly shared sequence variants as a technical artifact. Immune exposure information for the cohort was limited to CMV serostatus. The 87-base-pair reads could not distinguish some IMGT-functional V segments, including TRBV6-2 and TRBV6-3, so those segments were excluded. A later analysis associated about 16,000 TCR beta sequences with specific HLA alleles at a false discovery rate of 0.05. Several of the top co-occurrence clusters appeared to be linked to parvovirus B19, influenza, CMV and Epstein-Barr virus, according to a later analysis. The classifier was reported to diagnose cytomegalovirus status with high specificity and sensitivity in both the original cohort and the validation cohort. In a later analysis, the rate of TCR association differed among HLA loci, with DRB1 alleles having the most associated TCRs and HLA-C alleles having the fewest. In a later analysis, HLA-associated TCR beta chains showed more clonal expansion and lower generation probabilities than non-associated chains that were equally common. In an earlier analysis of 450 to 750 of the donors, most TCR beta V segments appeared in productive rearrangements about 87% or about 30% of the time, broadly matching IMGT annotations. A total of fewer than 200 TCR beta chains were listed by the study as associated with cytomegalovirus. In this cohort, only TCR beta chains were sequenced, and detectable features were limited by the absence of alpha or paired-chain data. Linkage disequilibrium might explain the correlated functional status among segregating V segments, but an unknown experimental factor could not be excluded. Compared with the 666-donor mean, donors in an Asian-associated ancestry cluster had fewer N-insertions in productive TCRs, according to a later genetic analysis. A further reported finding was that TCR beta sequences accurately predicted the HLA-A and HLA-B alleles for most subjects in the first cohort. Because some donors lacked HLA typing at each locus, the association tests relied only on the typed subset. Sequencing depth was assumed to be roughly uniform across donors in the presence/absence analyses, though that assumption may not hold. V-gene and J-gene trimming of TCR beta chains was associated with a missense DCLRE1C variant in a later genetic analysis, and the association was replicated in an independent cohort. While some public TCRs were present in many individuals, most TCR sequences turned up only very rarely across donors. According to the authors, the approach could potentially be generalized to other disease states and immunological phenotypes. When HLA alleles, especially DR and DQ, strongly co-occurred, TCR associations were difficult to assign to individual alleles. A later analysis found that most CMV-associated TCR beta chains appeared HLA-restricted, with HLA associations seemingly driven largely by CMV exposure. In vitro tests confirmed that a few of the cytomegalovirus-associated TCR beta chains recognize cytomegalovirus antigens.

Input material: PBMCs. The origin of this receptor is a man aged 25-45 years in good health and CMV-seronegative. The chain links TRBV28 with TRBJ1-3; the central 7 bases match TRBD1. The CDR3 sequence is CASRSGGTGNTIYF. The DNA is TGTGCCAGCAGGTCAGGGGGAACTGGAAACACCATATATTTT.